This is a list of T cell receptor beta chains from one sample in a study of T cell responses to AZD1222 COVID-19 vaccine. Some clones are missing from TCRdb's copy, which holds only in-frame ones; the method was immunoSEQ multiplex PCR. Found here are 90,000 to 140,000 clones, about 81% of them singletons; the top ten hold about 5%. The starting material was peripheral blood, obtained on day 0 of AZD1222 vaccination. These receptor sequences come from an adult in good health. Both conserved end residues are part of each CDR3. A D gene is named only where the DNA matches it firmly. Clone size is not always given. Where it is, it says once, few, many or a class for expanded clones.

CDR3nt	CDR3aa	abundance	j_gene	v_gene	d_gene
TGCGCCAGCAGCCCGGGGGGTGGGGGCGAGCAGTACTTC	CASSPGGGGEQYF	-	TRBJ2-7	TRBV5-1	TRBD2
TGCGCCAGCGAGAGCGGGGGGGGCACAGATACGCAGTATTTT	CASESGGGTDTQYF	-	TRBJ2-3	TRBV5-1	TRBD2
TGTGCCAGCAGCCTTGCCTCGGGGGCCAACGTCCTGACTTTC	CASSLASGANVLTF	-	TRBJ2-6	TRBV7-2	-
TGCGCCAGCAGCCACATTGGGGGGTCTCCTGGCTACACCTTC	CASSHIGGSPGYTF	-	TRBJ1-2	TRBV4-3	-
TGTGCCACCTTCCGGACAGGAAACGTGGGGAGCACTGAAGCTTTCTTT	CATFRTGNVGSTEAFF	-	TRBJ1-1	TRBV18	TRBD1
TGTGCCAGCAGCGGCGGACAGGGGGCCAGATTGTACGAGCAGTACTTC	CASSGGQGARLYEQYF	-	TRBJ2-7	TRBV7-9	TRBD1
TGTGCCAGCTCACCAGATGGGGCTGGAAACACCATATATTTT	CASSPDGAGNTIYF	few	TRBJ1-3	TRBV18	-
TGTGCCAGCAGTTTATGGGACAGGGGAGCGACCGGGGAGCTGTTTTTT	CASSLWDRGATGELFF	-	TRBJ2-2	TRBV27	TRBD1
TGTGCCAGCAGTTTTTTAGATTCACCCCTCCACTTT	CASSFLDSPLHF	-	TRBJ1-6	TRBV12-3/TRBV12-4	-
TGCAGCGTTTATGACACATTCATGAACACTGAAGCTTTCTTT	CSVYDTFMNTEAFF	-	TRBJ1-1	TRBV29-1	-
TGTGCCAGTGGACCGGGACAGAGCAGGAGGTTGAGCAATCAGCCCCAGCATTTT	CASGPGQSRRLSNQPQHF	-	TRBJ1-5	TRBV19	TRBD1
TGTGCCAGCAGCTTTTTGGGCGGGGGGTCCTACAATGAGCAGTTCTTC	CASSFLGGGSYNEQFF	-	TRBJ2-1	TRBV7-9	TRBD2
TGTGCCTGGAAAAAGGGACAGGGGGATCAGCCCCAGCATTTT	CAWKKGQGDQPQHF	-	TRBJ1-5	TRBV30	TRBD1
TGTGCCAGTAGTACCTCGAGGGCAGGGCCCCTCAGGCATGGCTACACCTTC	CASSTSRAGPLRHGYTF	-	TRBJ1-2	TRBV19	-
TGTGCCAGCAGCTATTCCCCGGGACAGGGAACTGAAGCTTTCTTT	CASSYSPGQGTEAFF	-	TRBJ1-1	TRBV5-6	TRBD1
TGTGCCAGCAGCGTAGCTGATTATGGCTACACCTTC	CASSVADYGYTF	-	TRBJ1-2	TRBV9	-
TGTGCCAGCTCACCATCCCCGGACAGGGACACTGAAGCTTTCTTT	CASSPSPDRDTEAFF	-	TRBJ1-1	TRBV18	TRBD1
TGCGCCAGCCACTCCACAGATACGCAGTATTTT	CASHSTDTQYF	once	TRBJ2-3	TRBV5-1	-
TGTGCCAGCAGCTCCCAGACCTCCGGGGTTTGGTATGGCTACACCTTC	CASSSQTSGVWYGYTF	-	TRBJ1-2	TRBV7-9	-
TGTGCCAGCTCACCGGGTCCTGGCGGGGGGGCCTCAGATACGCAGTATTTT	CASSPGPGGGASDTQYF	-	TRBJ2-3	TRBV18	TRBD2
TGCGCCAGCAGCCAAGAGGACCGTAACCCCGCGAACACCGGGGAGCTGTTTTTT	CASSQEDRNPANTGELFF	-	TRBJ2-2	TRBV4-1	-
TGTGCCAGCAGCTTCAGGGGGCGGAACACTGAAGCTTTCTTT	CASSFRGRNTEAFF	-	TRBJ1-1	TRBV7-2	TRBD1
TGCGCCAGCAGCTCAAGACAGAAAGGAAACTATGGCTACACCTTC	CASSSRQKGNYGYTF	few	TRBJ1-2	TRBV4-3	-
TGTGCCAGCAGCCCAGTAACGCAGGGAAACAATGAGCAGTTCTTC	CASSPVTQGNNEQFF	-	TRBJ2-1	TRBV5-6	-
TGTGCCAGCAGCTTAGATACGACAGGCTCGTGGCTCTACGAGCAGTACTTC	CASSLDTTGSWLYEQYF	-	TRBJ2-7	TRBV7-2	-
TGCGCCAGCAGCCTCGGGACTAGCCCTGCCGATACGCAGTATTTT	CASSLGTSPADTQYF	-	TRBJ2-3	TRBV5-1	TRBD2
TGCGCCAGCAGCCACTGGGACAAAATTTTATCTTCCTATGGCTACACCTTC	CASSHWDKILSSYGYTF	-	TRBJ1-2	TRBV4-1	-
TGTGCCAGCAGTTACACACCCCCCAGCCATGGCTACACCTTC	CASSYTPPSHGYTF	-	TRBJ1-2	TRBV6-5	-
TGTGCCAGCAGTGAATCCGGGACAGGGGCCTACGAGCAGTACTTC	CASSESGTGAYEQYF	-	TRBJ2-7	TRBV25-1	TRBD1
TGTGCCAGCAGCGTAGTTCGGGGAGACACCGGGGAGCTGTTTTTT	CASSVVRGDTGELFF	-	TRBJ2-2	TRBV9	-